These 17 T cell receptor beta chains came from one sample sequenced in a study of cytotoxic CD8 clonotypes in ibrutinib-treated CLL. Data came from immunoSEQ multiplex PCR; TCRdb stores just in-frame clones and leaves some out. Seen here are 150,000 to 200,000 clones, 55% to 85% observed once, and the top ten hold roughly an eighth. Source: PBMCs, taken after 24 months of ibrutinib treatment. All receptors derive from a human donor with chronic lymphocytic leukemia.

The chain carries TRBV30 and TRBJ1-1; D remains unclear. Germline CDR1 reads GTSNPN; CDR2 reads SVGIG (reference sequence). Trimming pared 3 bases from V and 0 bases from J, leaving 8 bases between. The CDR3 covers 13 residues. CDR3 coding DNA: TGTGCCTGGAGGCCCGACATGAACACTGAAGCTTTCTTT. It is translated as CAWRPDMNTEAFF.

The rearrangement uses TRBV6-6 and TRBJ1-1; D unresolved. Germline lookup yields CDR1 MNHNY and CDR2 SVGAGI (reference sequence). The ends were cut back, 0 bases at V and 3 bases at J, with 5 bases in the middle. CDR3 size: 13 residues. The CDR3 here is CASSYSADTEAFF. As DNA, the CDR3 is TGTGCCAGCAGTTACTCGGCGGACACTGAAGCTTTCTTT.

The J gene is TRBJ2-5, the V gene TRBV19, with D maybe TRBD1 (6 bases). In germline, CDR1 is LNHDA, CDR2 SQIVND (reference sequence). Trimming took off 7 bases at V and 5 bases at J, with 11 bases between the two ends. This CDR3 is 12 amino acids long. This CDR3 reads CASTDSRETQYF. In DNA, the CDR3 is TGTGCCAGTACGGACAGTAGGGAGACCCAGTACTTC.

This clone was observed a single time. The CDR3 region is CASSFTGSNYGYTF. In DNA form, the CDR3 reads TGTGCCAGCAGCTTTACAGGGAGTAACTATGGCTACACCTTC. The J gene is TRBJ1-2, the V gene TRBV5-4; a weak D match, TRBD1 (6 bases). Trimming shortened V by 2 bases and J by 1 base, and 9 bases separated the two germline ends. Germline V gene sequence: CDR1 SGHNT, CDR2 YYREEE (reference sequence). The CDR3 loop spans 14 amino acids.

This clone was seen a handful of times. The J gene is TRBJ1-2, the V gene TRBV4-2; TRBD1 matches at 9 bases. Germline V gene lookup returns CDR1 LGHNA and CDR2 YNFKEQ. J gave up 6 bases and V 6 bases, and 5 bases lay outside the gene matches. The CDR3 is made up of 13 amino acids. In DNA form, the CDR3 reads TGTGCCAGCAGGCAACAGGGGGCAAATGGCTACACCTTC. Encoded protein: CASRQQGANGYTF.

This rearrangement joins TRBV9 to TRBJ1-1; a weak D match, TRBD1 (5 bases). The V end was cut by 0 bases, the J end by 1 base, with 10 bases between. The CDR3 runs 15 residues. CDR1 and CDR2 from the germline V gene are SGDLS and YYNGEE. CDR3 DNA sequence: TGTGCCAGCAGCGTAGGGCCAGGACAGAACACTGAAGCTTTCTTT. Its protein product is CASSVGPGQNTEAFF. The whole variable domain, filled in from reference TRBV9 and TRBJ1-1, reads DSGVTQTPKHLITATGQRVTLRCSPRSGDLSVYWYQQSLDQGLQFLIQYYNGEERAKGNILERFSAQQFPDLHSELNLSSLELGDSALYFCASSVGPGQNTEAFFGQGTRLTVV.

The chain couples TRBV5-1 to TRBJ2-5; 8 bases are shared with TRBD1. The CDR3 is made up of 17 amino acids. Losses at the gene ends were 2 bases for V and 2 bases for J; bases not matched to a gene: 11. In germline, CDR1 is SGHRS, CDR2 YFSETQ. The CDR3 DNA sequence: TGCGCCAGCAGCTTAGACAGGGGCCTCGGTCTACAAGAGACCCAGTACTTC. Protein: CASSLDRGLGLQETQYF. Complete variable domain (other parts from reference TRBV5-1 and TRBJ2-5): KAGVTQTPRYLIKTRGQQVTLSCSPISGHRSVSWYQQTPGQGLQFLFEYFSETQRNKGNFPGRFSGRQFSNSRSEMNVSTLELGDSALYLCASSLDRGLGLQETQYFGPGTRLLVL.

The chain uses TRBV7-2 and TRBJ1-5; the D is unclear. CDR1 and CDR2 (germline): SGHTA, FQGNSA. This CDR3 spans 16 amino acids. V was shortened by 0 bases and J by 1 base, with 10 bases between the two germline ends. The CDR3 region has the DNA TGTGCCAGCAGCTTAGCAAGGGTTAGGAGCAATCAGCCCCAGCATTTT. Translation gives CASSLARVRSNQPQHF.

The rearrangement uses TRBV7-8 and TRBJ2-3; perhaps TRBD1 as D (5 bases). This CDR3 is 14 amino acids long. The V gene lost 2 bases and the J gene lost 13 bases, with 19 bases spanning the gap. The germline V gene has CDR1 SGHVS and CDR2 FQNEAQ. For the CDR3, the DNA is TGTGCCAGCAGCTTAAACCCGGCCGACAGTTTGGAGTATTTT. Residues: CASSLNPADSLEYF.

The chain couples TRBV5-1 to TRBJ1-1; D is perhaps TRBD1 (6 bases). Germline V gene sequence: CDR1 SGHRS, CDR2 YFSETQ. Trimming cost V 4 bases and J 4 bases, with 14 bases left between them. CDR3 length: 14 amino acids. CDR3 sequence (DNA): TGCGCCAGCAGCGCACAGGGATCGCTCACTGAAGCTTTCTTT. Residues: CASSAQGSLTEAFF.

This clone was found a few times. This rearrangement joins TRBV28 to TRBJ1-2, with 9 bases lining up with TRBD1. This CDR3 region has 14 residues. From germline, CDR1 is MDHEN and CDR2 SYDVKM. Trimming removed 6 bases from V and 4 bases from J; junction bases left unmatched: 6. DNA for the CDR3: TGTGCCAGCAGGGATACAGGGGGCGTCTATGGCTACACCTTC. This gives the protein CASRDTGGVYGYTF.

V gene TRBV4-1 combines with J gene TRBJ2-7; D is possibly TRBD1 or TRBD2 (6 bases each). Germline values: CDR1 MGHRA, CDR2 YSYEKL. This CDR3 has 20 residues. V lost 4 bases and J 3 bases, leaving 31 bases between the germline ends. Written as DNA, the CDR3 is TGCGCCAGCAGCCGCCTAGGGGGGAACCCCCTAGGTTTAGAACACTACGAGCAGTACTTC. It encodes CASSRLGGNPLGLEHYEQYF.

The J gene is TRBJ2-3, the V gene TRBV12-5; 13 bases are shared with TRBD2. This CDR3 spans 16 amino acids. Germline loops: CDR1 LGHNT, CDR2 FRNRAP. The junction had 7 bases not matched to a gene; V was cut back by 3 bases and J by 7 bases. For the CDR3, the DNA is TGTGCTAGTGGTTTAGGCGGACTAGCGGGAGCAAATACGCAGTATTTT. It yields the protein CASGLGGLAGANTQYF.

V gene TRBV27 combines with J gene TRBJ2-4; the D gene could be TRBD1 or TRBD2 (6 bases each). CDR3 size: 16 residues. Germline loops: CDR1 MNHEY, CDR2 SMNVEV (reference sequence). Trimming cost V 8 bases and J 3 bases, with 20 bases left between them. The CDR3, as DNA: TGTGCCAGCTCCGCGGCGTGGGGGGCAGACAAAAACATTCAGTACTTC. Translating it yields CASSAAWGADKNIQYF.

The chain employs TRBV19 and TRBJ2-3; TRBD1 agrees at 7 bases. J was trimmed by 10 bases and V by 5 bases; bases with no gene match: 15. CDR3 size: 15 residues. Germline values: CDR1 LNHDA, CDR2 SQIVND (reference sequence). CDR3 bases: TGTGCCAGTAGTGGGGACAGCTTGAGAGATGGGGCGCAGTATTTT. Its protein product is CASSGDSLRDGAQYF.

This sequence joins TRBV6-5 and TRBJ1-5; D is perhaps TRBD1 (5 bases). The CDR3 covers 15 residues. V lost 6 bases and J lost 1, with 13 bases in between. CDR1 and CDR2 from the germline V gene are MNHEY and SVGAGI. DNA of the CDR3: TGTGCCAGCAGGTTACAGCGGGGGAGCAATCAGCCCCAGCATTTT. Residues: CASRLQRGSNQPQHF.

This clone was seen a single time. V is TRBV6-5 and J is TRBJ1-5; perhaps TRBD1 as D (6 bases). This CDR3 contains 14 residues. V dropped 3 bases and J dropped 3 bases, with 9 bases sitting between them. CDR1 MNHEY and CDR2 SVGAGI come from the germline V gene. In DNA, the CDR3 is TGTGCCAGCAGTTATGCAGGGGTCAATCAGCCCCAGCATTTT. Protein sequence: CASSYAGVNQPQHF.